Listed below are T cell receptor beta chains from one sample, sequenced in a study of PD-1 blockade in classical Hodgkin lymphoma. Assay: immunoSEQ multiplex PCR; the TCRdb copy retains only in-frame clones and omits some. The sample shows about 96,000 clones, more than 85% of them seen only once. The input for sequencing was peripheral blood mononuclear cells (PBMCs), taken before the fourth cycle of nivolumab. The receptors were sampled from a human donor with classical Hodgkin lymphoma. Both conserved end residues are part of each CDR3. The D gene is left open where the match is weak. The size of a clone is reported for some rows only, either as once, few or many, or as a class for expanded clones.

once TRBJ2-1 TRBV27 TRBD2 TGTGCCAGCAGTTTCGGGCGGGGGAATGAGCAGTTCTTC CASSFGRGNEQFF
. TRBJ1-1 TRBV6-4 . TGTGCCAGCAGCGCTGACCCAGCTTACACTGAAGCTTTCTTT CASSADPAYTEAFF
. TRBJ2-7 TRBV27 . TGTGCCAGCAGTGCCTTCCCGGGCGAGCCTGCCTACGAGCAGTACTTC CASSAFPGEPAYEQYF
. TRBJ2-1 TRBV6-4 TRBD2 TGTGCCAGCAGTGACTCTTTACTAGCGGACAACAATGAGCAGTTCTTC CASSDSLLADNNEQFF
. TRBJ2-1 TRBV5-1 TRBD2 TGCGCCAGCAGCTTGGGGCGGGAGGGATACAATGAGCAGTTCTTC CASSLGREGYNEQFF
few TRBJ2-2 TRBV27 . TGTGCCAGCATCGGAGGGGGGGCGAACACCGGGGAGCTGTTTTTT CASIGGGANTGELFF
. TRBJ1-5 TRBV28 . TGTGCCAGCAGTTACGCCACAGGAGTCGGCAATCAGCCCCAGCATTTT CASSYATGVGNQPQHF
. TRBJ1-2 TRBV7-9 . TGTGCCAGCAGCGTTAGCCCGGGACGGTCGGAATATGGCTACACCTTC CASSVSPGRSEYGYTF
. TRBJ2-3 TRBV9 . TGTGCCAGCAGTCCACGAGATACGCAGTATTTT CASSPRDTQYF
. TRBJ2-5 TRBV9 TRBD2 TGTGCCAGCACAGGACTAGCGGGAGGGCCTGGGACCCAGTACTTC CASTGLAGGPGTQYF
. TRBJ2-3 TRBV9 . TGTGCCAGCAGCGTAGCCCCCGTCTTAACAGATACGCAGTATTTT CASSVAPVLTDTQYF
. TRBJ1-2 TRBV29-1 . TGCAGCGTTGAATTGAGGAGTACAGGATATGGCTACACCTTC CSVELRSTGYGYTF
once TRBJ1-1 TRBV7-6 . TGTGCCAGCAGCTTAGCCAGGAGAGAAGCTTTCTTT CASSLARREAFF
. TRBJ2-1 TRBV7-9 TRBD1 TGTGCCAGCAGGCGACAGGGTTCCCCTCACAATGAGCAGTTCTTC CASRRQGSPHNEQFF
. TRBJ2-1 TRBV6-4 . TGTGCCAGCAGTGGGTCGGAGCTTCCCTACAATGAGCAGTTCTTC CASSGSELPYNEQFF
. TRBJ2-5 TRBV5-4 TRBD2 TGTGCCAGCAGCTTGGTCGTGGCAAAGGGAGGGGCCCAAGAGACCCAGTACTTC CASSLVVAKGGAQETQYF
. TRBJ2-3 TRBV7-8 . TGTGCCAGCAGCTCCCAGTCGGCCGTGCAAGATACGCAGTATTTT CASSSQSAVQDTQYF
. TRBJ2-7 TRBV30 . TGTGCCTGGAGTGTTCCCGAAGTGTTTTCCTACGAGCAGTACTTC CAWSVPEVFSYEQYF
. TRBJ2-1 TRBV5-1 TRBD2 TGCGCCAGCAGCCCTGGGGCGGGAGGGCCGGGCTCCTACAATGAGCAGTTCTTC CASSPGAGGPGSYNEQFF
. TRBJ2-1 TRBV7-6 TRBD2 TGTGCCAGCAGCTTAGCTCTAGCGGGCGAGCAGTTCTTC CASSLALAGEQFF
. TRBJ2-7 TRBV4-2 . TGTGCCAGCAGCCATAGCGGAACCTACGAGCAGTACTTC CASSHSGTYEQYF
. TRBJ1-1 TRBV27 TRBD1 TGTGCCAGCAGTCCGGGGGGAGGACAGGGGGGAAACACTGAAGCTTTCTTT CASSPGGGQGGNTEAFF
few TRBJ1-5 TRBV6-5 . TGTGCCAGCAGTTACTCATGGGTCCCGAATCAGCCCCAGCATTTT CASSYSWVPNQPQHF
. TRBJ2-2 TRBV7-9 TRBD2 TGTGCCAGCAGCTTTCCAGCGGGAGCCGCCGGGGAGCTGTTTTTT CASSFPAGAAGELFF
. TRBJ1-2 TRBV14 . TGTGCCAGCAGCCAATCTCGTGCGCTTCCGGATGGCTACACCTTC CASSQSRALPDGYTF
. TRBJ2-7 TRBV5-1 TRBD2 TGCGCCAGCAATAGACTAGCGGGAGTAGACGAGCAGTACTTC CASNRLAGVDEQYF
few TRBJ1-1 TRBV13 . TGTGCCAGCAGCGAGGGGGAGACAGCTTTCTTT CASSEGETAFF
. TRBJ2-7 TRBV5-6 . TGTGCCAGCAGCCGGGTGATGGGGGCCGGGGTCTACGAGCAGTACTTC CASSRVMGAGVYEQYF